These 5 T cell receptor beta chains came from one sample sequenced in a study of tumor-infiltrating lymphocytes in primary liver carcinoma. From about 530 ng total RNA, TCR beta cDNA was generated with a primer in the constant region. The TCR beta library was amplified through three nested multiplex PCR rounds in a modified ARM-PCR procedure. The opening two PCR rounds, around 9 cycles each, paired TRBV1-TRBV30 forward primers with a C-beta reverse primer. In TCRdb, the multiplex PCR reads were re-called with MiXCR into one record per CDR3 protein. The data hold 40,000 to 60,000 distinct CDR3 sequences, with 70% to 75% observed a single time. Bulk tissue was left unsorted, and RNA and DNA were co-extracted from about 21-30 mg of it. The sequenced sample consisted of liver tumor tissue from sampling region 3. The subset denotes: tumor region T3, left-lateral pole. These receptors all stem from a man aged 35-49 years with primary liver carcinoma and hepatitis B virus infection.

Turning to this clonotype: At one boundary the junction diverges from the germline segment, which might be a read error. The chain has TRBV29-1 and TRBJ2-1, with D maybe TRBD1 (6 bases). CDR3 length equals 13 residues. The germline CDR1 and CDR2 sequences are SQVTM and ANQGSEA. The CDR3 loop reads CNVEDSGVDEQFF. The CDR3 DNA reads TGCAACGTTGAAGATTCAGGGGTTGATGAGCAGTTCTTC.

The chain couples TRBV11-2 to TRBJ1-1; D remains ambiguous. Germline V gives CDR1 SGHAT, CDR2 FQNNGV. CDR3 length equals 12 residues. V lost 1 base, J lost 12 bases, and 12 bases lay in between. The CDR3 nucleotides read TGTGCCAGCAGCTTAGTTGCAGGTAAAACTTTCTTT. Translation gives CASSLVAGKTFF.

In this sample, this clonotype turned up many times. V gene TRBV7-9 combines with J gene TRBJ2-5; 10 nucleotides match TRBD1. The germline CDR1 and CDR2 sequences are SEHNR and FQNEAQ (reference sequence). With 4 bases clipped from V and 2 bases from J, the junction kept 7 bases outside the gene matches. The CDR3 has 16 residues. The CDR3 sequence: CASSSRDRGTQETQYF. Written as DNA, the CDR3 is TGTGCCAGCAGCTCACGGGACAGGGGAACGCAAGAGACCCAGTACTTC.

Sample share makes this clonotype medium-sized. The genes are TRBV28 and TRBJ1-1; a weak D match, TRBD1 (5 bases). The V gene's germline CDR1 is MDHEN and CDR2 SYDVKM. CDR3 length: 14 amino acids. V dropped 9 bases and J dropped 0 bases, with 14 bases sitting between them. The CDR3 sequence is CASHSRGLNTEAFF. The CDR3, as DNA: TGTGCCAGTCACAGCCGGGGGTTGAACACTGAAGCTTTCTTT. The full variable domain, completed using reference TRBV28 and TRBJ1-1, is DVKVTQSSRYLVKRTGEKVFLECVQDMDHENMFWYRQDPGLGLRLIYFSYDVKMKEKGDIPEGYSVSREKKERFSLILESASTNQTSMYLCASHSRGLNTEAFFGQGTRLTVV.

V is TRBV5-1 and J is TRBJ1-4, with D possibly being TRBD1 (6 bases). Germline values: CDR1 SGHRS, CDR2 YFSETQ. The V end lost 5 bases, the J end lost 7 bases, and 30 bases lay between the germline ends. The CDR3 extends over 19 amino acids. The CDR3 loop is CASSSGVLESGHDGEKLFF. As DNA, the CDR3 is TGCGCCAGCAGTTCGGGTGTCTTAGAGTCGGGACATGACGGTGAAAAACTGTTTTTT.